This T cell receptor beta chain was sequenced for a study of response to subunit inactivated influenza vaccine. Overall study findings and caveats: Few additional T cells are recruited per seasonal influenza vaccination, authors suggested.

Turning to this clonotype: The antigen is not known.

TCRdb ran MiXCR on the RT-PCR reads and lists one entry per CDR3 protein. This table holds some 540,000 distinct CDR3 sequences, roughly 25% found once. The V gene's germline CDR1 is SNHLY and CDR2 FYNNEI. V was pared by 0 bases and J by 3 bases, with 1 base of the junction left unmatched. CDR3 length: 15 amino acids. Separately, the same data were catalogued under a study of T cells expressing NK-cell markers. That source adds: Making the TCR beta cDNA relied on 5'RACE template switching with UMIs. The same clonotypes also predominated in the CD3+CD56-NKG2C+ fraction of four donors. Evidence did not settle whether expanded NKG2C+ T cell clones targeted HCMV.

The J gene is TRBJ2-7, the V gene TRBV2; 11 bases match TRBD2. The clonotype was recovered from a man aged 50 to 59 who received an inactivated influenza vaccine. This material consisted of CD4+ T cells sorted from PBMCs, taken about 12 days after vaccination. The CDR3 DNA follows: TGTGCCAGCAGTGAAGCGGGGACTAGCGGCTACGAGCAGTACTTC. Translation gives CASSEAGTSGYEQYF.